The sequence of this T cell receptor (beta chain) was determined in a study of CD8+CD57+ T cells in acquired aplastic anemia. Study-wide results and limits: Patients and controls shared nearly 30 CD8+ CDR3 sequences, highly expressed in patients.

After removal of 6 bases from V and 4 bases from J, the junction contained 7 bases not matched to a gene. Germline CDR1 and CDR2: DFQATT and SNEGSKA (reference sequence). The length of the CDR3 is 14 residues. This clonotype was observed a single time. Its antigen remains unknown. TCR beta VDJ and CDR3 profiles were obtained from a genomic DNA template. MiXCR was run by TCRdb on the reads, yielding one entry per CDR3 protein. The repertoire has 150,000 to 200,000 distinct CDR3 sequences, less than 65% of them found once; the top ten carry just over 45%. This chain joins TRBV20-1 and TRBJ1-2; 11 bases agree with TRBD1. The sequencing input was sorted CD4+, CD8+, or CD8+CD57+ T cells (not recorded which) from PBMCs. The sequence was obtained from a human donor with severe aplastic anemia or a healthy control (not recorded which). Here the CDR3 DNA reads TGCAGTGCCCCTACTGGGACAGGGGGCTATGGCTACACCTTC. Residues: CSAPTGTGGYGYTF.